A selection of T cell receptor beta chains follows, all from one sample in a study of T-cell reconstitution after alpha-beta-depleted transplantation in children. From the PCR reads, TCRdb called clonotypes with MiXCR, one entry per CDR3 protein. Among fewer than 95,000 distinct CDR3 sequences listed, 9% to 15% were seen once. Sequenced here: PBMCs from the stem cell graft donor, sampled from the stem cell graft. The source is a human donor who donated a stem cell graft to a child with inherited bone marrow failure. Each CDR3 is given with its conserved first and last residue. A D gene is named only where the DNA matches it firmly. Not all rows give a size; the values are once, few, many and, for expanded clones, a class.

TRBJ2-7	NA	NA	TRBV6-1	TGTGCCAGCAGTGAAGTCCGACAGCATACCTCCTACGAGCAGTACTTC	CASSEVRQHTSYEQYF
TRBJ2-7	NA	many	TRBV5-5	TGTGCCAGCAGCTTGGCTGGCTCGGACATAAGTACCTACGAGCAGTACTTC	CASSLAGSDISTYEQYF
TRBJ2-5	TRBD1	many	TRBV20-1	TGCAGTGCCTTGTCTGGACAGGGGCGAGAGACCCAGTACTTC	CSALSGQGRETQYF
TRBJ1-6	NA	many	TRBV7-2	TGTGCCAGCAGTTTTAGTGGACCCTATTCACCCCTCCACTTT	CASSFSGPYSPLHF
TRBJ2-3	TRBD2	many	TRBV5-1	TGCGCCAGCAGCCCGGTAGCGGGGACTAGCACAGATACGCAGTATTTT	CASSPVAGTSTDTQYF
TRBJ1-1	NA	NA	TRBV5-4	TGTGCCAGCAGCCTGGACGGCCTCTATGAAGCTTTCTTT	CASSLDGLYEAFF
TRBJ2-1	TRBD2	many	TRBV29-1	TGCAGCGTAATGACTAGCGTACTTCCCCATGAGCAGTTCTTC	CSVMTSVLPHEQFF
TRBJ2-3	NA	many	TRBV29-1	TGCAGCGTTGAGGAGAGGCTCACAGATACGCAGTATTTT	CSVEERLTDTQYF
TRBJ2-1	TRBD2	NA	TRBV7-2	TGTGCCAGCAGCTTAGAGCGGGGACCTTACAATGAGCAGTTCTTC	CASSLERGPYNEQFF
TRBJ2-7	NA	many	TRBV20-1	TGCAGTGGGGGACATCTGAGCTCCTACGAGCAGTACTTC	CSGGHLSSYEQYF
TRBJ2-2	NA	many	TRBV7-8	TGTGCCAGCAGCCCTGGGCCTGGGACCGGGGAGCTGTTTTTT	CASSPGPGTGELFF
TRBJ2-2	NA	many	TRBV5-1	TGCGCCAGCAGAGCAGACAGGTCGAACACCGTGGAGCTGTTTTTT	CASRADRSNTVELFF
TRBJ2-7	NA	many	TRBV9	TGTGCCAGCAGCGTAGGCATCTCCTACGAGCAGTACTTC	CASSVGISYEQYF
TRBJ2-5	TRBD2	many	TRBV4-2	TGTGCCAGCAGCCTCGGGACTAGCGGGAGTGAGACCCAGTACTTC	CASSLGTSGSETQYF
TRBJ2-3	NA	few	TRBV7-9	TGTGCCAGCAGCTTAGGGTGGGACTCCAGCACAGATACGCAGTATTTT	CASSLGWDSSTDTQYF
TRBJ1-3	NA	few	TRBV20-1	TGCAGTGCTACAACCATCCGGACAGGAAACACCATATATTTT	CSATTIRTGNTIYF
TRBJ2-5	TRBD2	NA	TRBV5-1	TGCGCCAGCAGCCCCTGGGAGGGTCAAGAGACCCAGTACTTC	CASSPWEGQETQYF
TRBJ1-2	NA	many	TRBV5-1	TGCGCCAGCAGCTTGGTGTCTAACTATGGCTACACCTTC	CASSLVSNYGYTF